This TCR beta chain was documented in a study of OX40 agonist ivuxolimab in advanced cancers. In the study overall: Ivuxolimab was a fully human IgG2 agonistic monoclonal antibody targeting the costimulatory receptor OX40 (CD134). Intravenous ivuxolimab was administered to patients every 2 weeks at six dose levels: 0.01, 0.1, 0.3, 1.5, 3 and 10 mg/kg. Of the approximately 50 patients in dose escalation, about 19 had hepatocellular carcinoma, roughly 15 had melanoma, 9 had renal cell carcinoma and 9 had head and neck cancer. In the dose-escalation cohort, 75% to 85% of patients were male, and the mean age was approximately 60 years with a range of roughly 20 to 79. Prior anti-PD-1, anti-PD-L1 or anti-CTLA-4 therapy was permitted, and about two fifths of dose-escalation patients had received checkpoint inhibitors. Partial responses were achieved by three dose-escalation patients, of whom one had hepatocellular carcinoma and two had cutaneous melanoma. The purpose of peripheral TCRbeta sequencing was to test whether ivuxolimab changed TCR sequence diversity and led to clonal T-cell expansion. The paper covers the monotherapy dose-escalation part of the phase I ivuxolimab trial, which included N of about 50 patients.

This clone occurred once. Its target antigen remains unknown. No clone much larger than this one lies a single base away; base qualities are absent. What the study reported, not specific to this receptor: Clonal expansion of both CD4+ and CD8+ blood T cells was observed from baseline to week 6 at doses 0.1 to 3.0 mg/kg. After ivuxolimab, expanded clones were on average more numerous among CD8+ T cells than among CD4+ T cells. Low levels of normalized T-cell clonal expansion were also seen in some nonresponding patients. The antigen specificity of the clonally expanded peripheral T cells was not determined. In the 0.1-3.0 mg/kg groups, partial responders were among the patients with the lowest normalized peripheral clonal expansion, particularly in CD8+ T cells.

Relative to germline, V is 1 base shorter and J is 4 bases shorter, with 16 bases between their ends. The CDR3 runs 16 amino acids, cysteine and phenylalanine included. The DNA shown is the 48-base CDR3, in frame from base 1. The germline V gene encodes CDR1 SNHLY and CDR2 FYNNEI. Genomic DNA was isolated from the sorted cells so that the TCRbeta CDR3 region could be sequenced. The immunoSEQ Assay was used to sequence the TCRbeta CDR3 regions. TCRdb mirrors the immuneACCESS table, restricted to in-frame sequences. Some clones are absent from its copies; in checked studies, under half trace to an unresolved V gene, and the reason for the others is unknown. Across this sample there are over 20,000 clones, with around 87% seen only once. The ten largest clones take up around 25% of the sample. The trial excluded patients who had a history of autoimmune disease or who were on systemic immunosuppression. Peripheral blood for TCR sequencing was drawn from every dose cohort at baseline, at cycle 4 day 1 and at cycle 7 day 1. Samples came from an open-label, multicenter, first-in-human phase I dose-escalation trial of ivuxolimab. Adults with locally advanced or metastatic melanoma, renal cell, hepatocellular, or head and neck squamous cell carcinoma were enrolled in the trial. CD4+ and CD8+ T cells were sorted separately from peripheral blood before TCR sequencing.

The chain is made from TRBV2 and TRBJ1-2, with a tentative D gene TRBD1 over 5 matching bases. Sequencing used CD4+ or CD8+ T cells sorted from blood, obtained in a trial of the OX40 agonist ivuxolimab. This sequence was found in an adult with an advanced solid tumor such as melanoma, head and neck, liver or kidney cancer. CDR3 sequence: CASSEEVGDVSYGYTF. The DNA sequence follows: TGTGCCAGCAGTGAAGAAGTAGGGGACGTGAGCTATGGCTACACCTTC.